The 3 T cell receptor beta chains listed next were all sequenced from one sample in a study of cytomegalovirus exposure and HLA in healthy donors (dated by TCRdb to between 2016 and 2019). The method was the immunoSEQ multiplex PCR assay. For the multiplex PCR, a mixture combining 60 forward primers for TCR Vbeta segments and 13 reverse primers for TCR Jbeta segments was used. Not all clones reach the TCRdb copy of this immuneACCESS table, which keeps in-frame sequences only. Checked studies attribute under half of the gap to unresolved V genes and leave the rest unexplained. In all, the sample holds 220,000 or so clones, and about 70% of those were seen once. The ten largest clones add up to less than 2% of the sample. The source material was PBMCs. These receptors came from a woman younger than 45 in good health and CMV-seronegative.

In this sample, this clone turned up a few times. The same CDR3 can be traced to other DNA sequences in this sample. The chain joins TRBV30 to TRBJ1-1; D may be TRBD1 (5 bases). This CDR3 is built from 13 residues. Germline V gene sequence: CDR1 GTSNPN, CDR2 SVGIG (reference sequence). V shed 2 bases and J shed 0 bases, with 7 bases lying between them. DNA for the CDR3: TGTGCCTGGAGTCGACAGCTGAACACTGAAGCTTTCTTT. This codes for CAWSRQLNTEAFF. Variable domain in full (rest from reference TRBV30 and TRBJ1-1): SQTIHQWPATLVQPVGSPLSLECTVEGTSNPNLYWYRQAAGRGLQLLFYSVGIGQISSEVPQNLSASRPQDRQFILSSKKLLLSDSGFYLCAWSRQLNTEAFFGQGTRLTVV.

This chain connects TRBV5-1 to TRBJ1-3; D possibly corresponds to TRBD1 (5 bases). Trimming took 4 bases from V and 4 from J, leaving 15 bases between them. Germline CDR1 and CDR2: SGHRS and YFSETQ. This CDR3 spans 15 amino acids. CDR3 region: CASSPEGFTGNTIYF. The CDR3 DNA sequence: TGCGCCAGCAGCCCGGAGGGGTTTACAGGAAACACCATATATTTT.

V usage is TRBV6-6 and J usage is TRBJ2-1; TRBD2 might be the D (5 bases). This CDR3 region has 15 residues. Germline loops: CDR1 MNHNY, CDR2 SVGAGI (reference sequence). The ends were cut back, 2 bases at V and 5 bases at J, with 13 bases in the middle. The CDR3 sequence: CASSYILGVDNEQFF. The DNA for the CDR3 is TGTGCCAGCAGTTACATACTAGGTGTGGACAATGAGCAGTTCTTC.